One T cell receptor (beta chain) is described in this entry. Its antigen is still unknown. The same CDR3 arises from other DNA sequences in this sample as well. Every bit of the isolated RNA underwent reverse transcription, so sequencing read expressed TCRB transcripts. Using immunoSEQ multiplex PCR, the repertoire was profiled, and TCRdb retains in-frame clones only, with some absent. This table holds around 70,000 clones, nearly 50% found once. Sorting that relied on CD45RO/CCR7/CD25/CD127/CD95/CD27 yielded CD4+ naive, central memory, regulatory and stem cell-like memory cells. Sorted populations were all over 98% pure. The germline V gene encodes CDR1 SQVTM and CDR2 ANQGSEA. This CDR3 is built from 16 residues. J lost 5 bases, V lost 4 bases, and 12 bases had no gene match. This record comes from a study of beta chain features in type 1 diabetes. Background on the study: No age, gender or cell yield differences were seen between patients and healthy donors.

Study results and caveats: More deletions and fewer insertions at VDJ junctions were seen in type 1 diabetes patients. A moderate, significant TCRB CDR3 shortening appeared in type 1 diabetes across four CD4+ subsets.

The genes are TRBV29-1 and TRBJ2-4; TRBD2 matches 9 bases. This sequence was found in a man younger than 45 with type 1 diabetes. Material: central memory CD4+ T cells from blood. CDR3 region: CSVVGVAGGPQNIQYF. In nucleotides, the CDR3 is TGCAGCGTTGTTGGAGTGGCGGGGGGGCCTCAAAACATTCAGTACTTC.